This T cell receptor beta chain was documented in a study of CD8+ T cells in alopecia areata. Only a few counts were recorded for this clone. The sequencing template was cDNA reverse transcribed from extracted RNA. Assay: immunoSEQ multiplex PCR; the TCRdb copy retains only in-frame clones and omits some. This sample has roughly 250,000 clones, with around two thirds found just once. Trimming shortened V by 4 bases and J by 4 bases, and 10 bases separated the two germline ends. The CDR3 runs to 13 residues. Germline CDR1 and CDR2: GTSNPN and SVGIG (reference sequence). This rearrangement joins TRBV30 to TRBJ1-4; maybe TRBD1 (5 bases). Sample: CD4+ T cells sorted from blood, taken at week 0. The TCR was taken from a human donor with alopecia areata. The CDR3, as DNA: TGTGCCTGGATGGCAGGGAATAATGAAAAACTGTTTTTT. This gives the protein CAWMAGNNEKLFF.